The following is a TCR beta chain sequence with its context. Antigen: not known. The data derive from a study of vaccination effects on CD4 cells after COVID-19. On the study more broadly: Before sequencing, viral peptide pools were used by the ViraFEST assay to expand antigen-specific CD4+ T cells. General study points: Sampling in the study covered few convalescent patients and included no early post-infection timepoints.

Germline V gene sequence: CDR1 MNHEY, CDR2 SMNVEV (reference sequence). The trim removed 7 bases at V and 0 bases at J, leaving 12 bases unmatched. The CDR3 is 18 residues long. On roughly day 10 of culture, CD4+ T cells were separated out. Negative nucleocapsid antibody tests before and after vaccination confirmed no previous SARS-CoV-2 infection. TCRdb keeps only in-frame clones here, not all; method: immunoSEQ multiplex PCR. The table has 35,000 to 40,000 clones, 82% seen once. The sequence was collected from a human donor who received a COVID-19 vaccine. The sample consisted of CD4+ T cells from PBMCs cultured without peptide, taken before COVID-19 vaccination. The chain couples TRBV27 to TRBJ2-6, with 7 positions matching TRBD1. The CDR3, as DNA: TGTGCCAGCACCTTGACAGGGCCAGTTTTCTCTGGGGCCAACGTCCTGACTTTC. It encodes CASTLTGPVFSGANVLTF.